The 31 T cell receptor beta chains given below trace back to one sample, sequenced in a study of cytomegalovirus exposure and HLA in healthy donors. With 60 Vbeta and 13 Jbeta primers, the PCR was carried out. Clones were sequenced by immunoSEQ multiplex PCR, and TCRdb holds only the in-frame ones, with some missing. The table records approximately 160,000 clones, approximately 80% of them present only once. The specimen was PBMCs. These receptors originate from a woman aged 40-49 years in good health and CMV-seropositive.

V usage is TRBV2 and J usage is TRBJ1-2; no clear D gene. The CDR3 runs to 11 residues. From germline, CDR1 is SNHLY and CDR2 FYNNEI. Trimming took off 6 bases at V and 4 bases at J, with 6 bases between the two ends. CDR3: CASRAGYGYTF. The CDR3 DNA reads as TGTGCCAGCAGGGCGGGCTATGGCTACACCTTC.

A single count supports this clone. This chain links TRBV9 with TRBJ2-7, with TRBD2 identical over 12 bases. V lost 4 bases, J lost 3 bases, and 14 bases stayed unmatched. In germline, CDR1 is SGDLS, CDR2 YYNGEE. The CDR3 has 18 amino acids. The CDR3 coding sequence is TGTGCCAGCAGCCCTACGCTCGGACTAGCGGGACAACTCTACGAGCAGTACTTC. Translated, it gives CASSPTLGLAGQLYEQYF.

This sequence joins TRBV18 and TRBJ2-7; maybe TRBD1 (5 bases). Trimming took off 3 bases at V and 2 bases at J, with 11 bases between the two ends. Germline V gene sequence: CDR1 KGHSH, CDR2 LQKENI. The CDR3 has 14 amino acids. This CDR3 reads CASSPATATYEQYF. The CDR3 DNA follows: TGTGCCAGCTCACCTGCGACAGCCACCTACGAGCAGTACTTC.

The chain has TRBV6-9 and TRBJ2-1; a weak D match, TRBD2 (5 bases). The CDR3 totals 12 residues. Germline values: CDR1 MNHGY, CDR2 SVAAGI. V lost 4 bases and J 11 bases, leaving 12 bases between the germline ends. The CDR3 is CASSSPPGKQFF. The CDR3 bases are TGTGCCAGCAGTTCCCCTCCGGGAAAGCAGTTCTTC.

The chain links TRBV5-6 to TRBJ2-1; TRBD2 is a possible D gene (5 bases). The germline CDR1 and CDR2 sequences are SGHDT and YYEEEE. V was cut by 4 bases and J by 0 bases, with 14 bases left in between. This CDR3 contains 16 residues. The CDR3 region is CASSRTSLSSYNEQFF. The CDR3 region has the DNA TGTGCCAGCAGCCGGACTTCCTTGAGCTCCTACAATGAGCAGTTCTTC.

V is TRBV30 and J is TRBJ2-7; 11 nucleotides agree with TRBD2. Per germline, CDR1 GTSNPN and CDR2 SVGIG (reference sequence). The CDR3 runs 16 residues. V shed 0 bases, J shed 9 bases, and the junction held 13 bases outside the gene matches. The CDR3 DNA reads TGTGCCTGGAGTGTACTAAAAACTAGCGGGAGATCTGGGCAGTACTTC. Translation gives CAWSVLKTSGRSGQYF.

The CDR3 is CASSLRGSEYEQYF. For the CDR3, the DNA is TGTGCCAGCAGCTTACGCGGGAGCGAATACGAGCAGTACTTC. The rearrangement uses TRBV7-9 and TRBJ2-7; 7 nucleotides line up with TRBD2. Losses at the gene ends were 2 bases for V and 4 bases for J; bases not matched to a gene: 5. Germline assignment: CDR1 SEHNR and CDR2 FQNEAQ (reference sequence). The CDR3 is 14 amino acids. Full variable domain (outside the CDR3, taken from reference TRBV7-9 and TRBJ2-7): DTGVSQNPRHKITKRGQNVTFRCDPISEHNRLYWYRQTLGQGPEFLTYFQNEAQLEKSRLLSDRFSAERPKGSFSTLEIQRTEQGDSAMYLCASSLRGSEYEQYFGPGTRLTVT.

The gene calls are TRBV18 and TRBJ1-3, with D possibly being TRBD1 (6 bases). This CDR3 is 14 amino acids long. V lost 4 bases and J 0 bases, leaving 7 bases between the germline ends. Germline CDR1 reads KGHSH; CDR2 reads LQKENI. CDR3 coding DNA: TGTGCCAGCTCACAACAGGGCTCTGGAAACACCATATATTTT. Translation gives CASSQQGSGNTIYF. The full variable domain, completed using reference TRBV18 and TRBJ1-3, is NAGVMQNPRHLVRRRGQEARLRCSPMKGHSHVYWYRQLPEEGLKFMVYLQKENIIDESGMPKERFSAEFPKEGPSILRIQQVVRGDSAAYFCASSQQGSGNTIYFGEGSWLTVV.

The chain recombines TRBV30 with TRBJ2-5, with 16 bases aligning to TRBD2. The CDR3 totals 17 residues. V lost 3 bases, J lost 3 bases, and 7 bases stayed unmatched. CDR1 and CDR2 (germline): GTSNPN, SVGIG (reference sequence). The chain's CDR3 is CAWSQGLAGGLEETQYF. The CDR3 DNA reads TGTGCCTGGAGCCAGGGACTAGCGGGGGGGCTTGAAGAGACCCAGTACTTC. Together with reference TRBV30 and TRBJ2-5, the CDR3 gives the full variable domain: SQTIHQWPATLVQPVGSPLSLECTVEGTSNPNLYWYRQAAGRGLQLLFYSVGIGQISSEVPQNLSASRPQDRQFILSSKKLLLSDSGFYLCAWSQGLAGGLEETQYFGPGTRLLVL.

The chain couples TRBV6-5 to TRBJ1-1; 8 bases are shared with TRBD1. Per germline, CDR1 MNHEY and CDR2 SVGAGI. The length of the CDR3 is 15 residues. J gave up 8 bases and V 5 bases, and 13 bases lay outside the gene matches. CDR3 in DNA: TGTGCCAGCAGTCACCTTAGGACAGGGCTCCCCGAAGCTTTCTTT. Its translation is CASSHLRTGLPEAFF.

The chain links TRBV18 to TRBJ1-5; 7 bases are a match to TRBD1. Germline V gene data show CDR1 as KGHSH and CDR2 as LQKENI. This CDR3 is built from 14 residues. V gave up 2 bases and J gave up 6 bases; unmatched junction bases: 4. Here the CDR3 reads CASSPEAGGQPQHF. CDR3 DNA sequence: TGTGCCAGCTCACCAGAGGCAGGGGGTCAGCCCCAGCATTTT.

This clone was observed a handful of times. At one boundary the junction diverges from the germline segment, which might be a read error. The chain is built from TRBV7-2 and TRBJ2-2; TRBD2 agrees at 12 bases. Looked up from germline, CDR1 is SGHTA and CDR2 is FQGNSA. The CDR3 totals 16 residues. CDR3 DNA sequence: TGTGCCAGCAGCTCAGCACCTAGCGGGGGGGCCGGGGGGCTGTTTTTT. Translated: CASSSAPSGGAGGLFF.

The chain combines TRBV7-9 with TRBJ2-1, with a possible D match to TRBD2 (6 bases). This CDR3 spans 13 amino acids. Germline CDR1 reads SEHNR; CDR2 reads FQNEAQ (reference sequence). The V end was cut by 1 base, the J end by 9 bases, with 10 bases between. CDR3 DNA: TGTGCCAGCAGCTTAGTGGGGGGATTTGAGCAGTTCTTC. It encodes CASSLVGGFEQFF.

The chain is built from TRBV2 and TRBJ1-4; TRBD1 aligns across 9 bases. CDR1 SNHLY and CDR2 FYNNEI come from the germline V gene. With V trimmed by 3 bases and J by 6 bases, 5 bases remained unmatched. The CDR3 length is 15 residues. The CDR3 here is CASSDTGGIDEKLFF. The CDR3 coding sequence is TGTGCCAGCAGTGATACAGGGGGCATCGATGAAAAACTGTTTTTT.

CDR3: CASSWAGVSPDTQYF. The CDR3 DNA follows: TGTGCCAGCAGCTGGGCCGGGGTATCGCCAGATACGCAGTATTTT. The rearrangement joins TRBV7-2 to TRBJ2-3, with a possible D match to TRBD2 (5 bases). This CDR3 comprises 15 residues. Germline CDR1 is SGHTA and CDR2 is FQGNSA. V lost 4 bases to trimming and J lost 4 bases, with 15 bases between them.

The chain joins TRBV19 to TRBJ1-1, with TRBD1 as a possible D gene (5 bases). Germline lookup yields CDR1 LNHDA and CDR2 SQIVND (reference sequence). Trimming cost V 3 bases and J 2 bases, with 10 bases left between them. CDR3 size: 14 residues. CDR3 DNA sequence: TGTGCCAGTAGTATCGGCAGGGCAAACACTGAAGCTTTCTTT. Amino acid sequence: CASSIGRANTEAFF.

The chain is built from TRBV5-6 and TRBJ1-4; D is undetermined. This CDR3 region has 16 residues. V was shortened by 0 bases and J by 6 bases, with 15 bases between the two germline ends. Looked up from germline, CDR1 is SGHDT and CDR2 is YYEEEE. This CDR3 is CASSLGLTRGYEKLFF. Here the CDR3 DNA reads TGTGCCAGCAGCTTGGGGCTGACACGGGGATATGAAAAACTGTTTTTT.

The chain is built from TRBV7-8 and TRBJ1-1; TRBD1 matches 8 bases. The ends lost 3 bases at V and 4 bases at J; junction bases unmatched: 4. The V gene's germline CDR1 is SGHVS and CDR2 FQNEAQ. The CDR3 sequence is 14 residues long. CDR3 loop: CASSFQGASTEAFF. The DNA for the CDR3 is TGTGCCAGCAGCTTCCAGGGGGCGAGCACTGAAGCTTTCTTT.

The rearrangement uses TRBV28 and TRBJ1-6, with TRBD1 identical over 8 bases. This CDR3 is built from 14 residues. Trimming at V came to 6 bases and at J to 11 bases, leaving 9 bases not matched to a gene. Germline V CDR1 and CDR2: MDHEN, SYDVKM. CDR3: CASSEPGQATPLHF. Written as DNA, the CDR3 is TGTGCCAGCAGCGAGCCGGGACAGGCTACACCCCTCCACTTT.

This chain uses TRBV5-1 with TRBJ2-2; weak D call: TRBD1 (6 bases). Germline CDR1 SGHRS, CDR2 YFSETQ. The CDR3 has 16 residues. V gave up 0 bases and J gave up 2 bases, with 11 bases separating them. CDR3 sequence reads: CASSLVAGVNTGELFF. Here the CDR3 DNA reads TGCGCCAGCAGCTTGGTGGCAGGGGTCAACACCGGGGAGCTGTTTTTT.

This chain's CDR3 is CASSLQGFNQPQHF. The CDR3 DNA reads as TGTGCCAGCAGCCTCCAGGGTTTCAATCAGCCCCAGCATTTT. The chain uses TRBV7-9 and TRBJ1-5; tentatively, D is TRBD1 (5 bases). Germline V lookup: CDR1 SEHNR, CDR2 FQNEAQ (reference sequence). V lost 5 bases and J lost 3, with 11 bases in between. The CDR3 is 14 residues long.

The CDR3 DNA reads as TGTGCCAGCAGCTTTATACTAGCCAGCACAGATACGCAGTATTTT. Amino acids: CASSFILASTDTQYF. The rearrangement uses TRBV7-2 and TRBJ2-3; D might be TRBD2 (6 bases). Deletions cut 3 bases from V and 0 bases from J, with 10 bases between. The CDR3 runs 15 residues. CDR1 and CDR2 (germline): SGHTA, FQGNSA.

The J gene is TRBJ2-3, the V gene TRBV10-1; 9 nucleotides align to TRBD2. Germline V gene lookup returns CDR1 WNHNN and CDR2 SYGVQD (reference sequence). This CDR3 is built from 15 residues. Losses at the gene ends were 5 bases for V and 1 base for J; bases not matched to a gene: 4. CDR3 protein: CASSPQRGGTDTQYF. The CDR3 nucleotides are TGCGCCAGCAGTCCTCAGCGGGGGGGCACAGATACGCAGTATTTT.

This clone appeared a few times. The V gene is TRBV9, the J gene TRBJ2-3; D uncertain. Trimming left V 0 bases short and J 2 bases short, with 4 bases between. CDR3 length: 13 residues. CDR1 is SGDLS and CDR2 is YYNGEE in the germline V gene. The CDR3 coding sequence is TGTGCCAGCAGCGTAGTGGCCACAGATACGCAGTATTTT. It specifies CASSVVATDTQYF.

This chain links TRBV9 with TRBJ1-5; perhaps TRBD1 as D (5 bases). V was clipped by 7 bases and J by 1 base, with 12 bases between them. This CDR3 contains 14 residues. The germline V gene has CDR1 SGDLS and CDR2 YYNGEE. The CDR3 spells CASSGGASNQPQHF. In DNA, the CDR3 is TGTGCCAGCTCGGGAGGGGCAAGCAATCAGCCCCAGCATTTT.

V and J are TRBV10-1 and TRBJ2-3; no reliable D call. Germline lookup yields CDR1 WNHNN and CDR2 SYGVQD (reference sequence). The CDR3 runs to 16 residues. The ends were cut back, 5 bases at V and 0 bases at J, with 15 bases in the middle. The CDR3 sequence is CASSPEPLSSTDTQYF. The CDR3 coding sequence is TGCGCCAGCAGTCCTGAGCCCCTCTCTAGCACAGATACGCAGTATTTT.

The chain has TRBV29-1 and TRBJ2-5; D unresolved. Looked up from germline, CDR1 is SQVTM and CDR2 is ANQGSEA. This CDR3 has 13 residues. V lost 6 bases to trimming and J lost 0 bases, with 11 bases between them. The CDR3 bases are TGCAGCGTGGCCACTACGTACCAAGAGACCCAGTACTTC. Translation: CSVATTYQETQYF.

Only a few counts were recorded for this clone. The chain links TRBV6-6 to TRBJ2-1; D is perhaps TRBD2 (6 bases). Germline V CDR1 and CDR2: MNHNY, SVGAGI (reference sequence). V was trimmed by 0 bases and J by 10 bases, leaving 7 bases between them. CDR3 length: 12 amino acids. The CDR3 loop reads CASSYSGLEQFF. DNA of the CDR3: TGTGCCAGCAGTTACTCAGGACTAGAGCAGTTCTTC.

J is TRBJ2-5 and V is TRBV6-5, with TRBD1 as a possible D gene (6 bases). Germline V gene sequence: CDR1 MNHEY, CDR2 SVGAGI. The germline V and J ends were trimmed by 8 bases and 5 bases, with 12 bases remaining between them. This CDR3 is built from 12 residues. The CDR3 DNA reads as TGTGCCAGCTGGGCTAGGGGGGAGACCCAGTACTTC. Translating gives CASWARGETQYF.

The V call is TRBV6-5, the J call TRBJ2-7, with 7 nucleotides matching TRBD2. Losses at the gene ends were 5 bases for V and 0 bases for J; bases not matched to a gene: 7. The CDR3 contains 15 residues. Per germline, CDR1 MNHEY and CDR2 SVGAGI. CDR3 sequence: CASSAGAGSSYEQYF. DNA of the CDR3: TGTGCCAGCAGTGCGGGAGCGGGATCCTCCTACGAGCAGTACTTC.

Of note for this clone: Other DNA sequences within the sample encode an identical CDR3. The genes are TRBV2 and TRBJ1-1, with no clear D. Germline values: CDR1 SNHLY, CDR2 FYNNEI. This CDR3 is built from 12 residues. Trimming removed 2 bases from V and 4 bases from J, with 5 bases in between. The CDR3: CASSERGTEAFF. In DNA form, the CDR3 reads TGTGCCAGCAGTGAAAGAGGCACTGAAGCTTTCTTT. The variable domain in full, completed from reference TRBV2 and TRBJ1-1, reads EPEVTQTPSHQVTQMGQEVILRCVPISNHLYFYWYRQILGQKVEFLVSFYNNEISEKSEIFDDQFSVERPDGSNFTLKIRSTKLEDSAMYFCASSERGTEAFFGQGTRLTVV.